These 30 T cell receptor beta chains originate from one sample sequenced in a study of molecular identifiers for immune sequencing clone quantification (dated by TCRdb to the late 2010s). Library creation used PCR. TCRdb shows the sequencer as NextSeq 500. TCRdb's own reprocessing of the public reads used fastp at Q25 and MiXCR and kept productive beta chains. Under each unique CDR3 protein, matching rows form one entry showing the most common genes and DNA. The sample has roughly 300,000 distinct CDR3 sequences on record, about 23% of them singletons. The top ten clones comprise around 0.7% of the sample. The source material was naive CD8+ T cells from blood, with Jurkat cell RNA spiked in. What the cell subset or site label conveys for this sample: FACS-sorted CD8+CD4-CCR7+CD45RA+ naive T cells. The receptors stem from a human donor in good health. Some libraries in this study had Jurkat cell RNA spiked in.

V is TRBV11-3 and J is TRBJ2-7, with 11 bases that match TRBD2. The junction had 6 bases not matched to a gene; V was cut back by 4 bases and J by 4 bases. The germline V gene encodes CDR1 SGHNT and CDR2 YENEEA. The CDR3 is 15 residues long. CDR3 loop: CASSSHSGREYEQYF. As DNA, the CDR3 is TGTGCCAGCAGCTCCCATAGCGGGAGGGAGTACGAGCAGTACTTC.

The chain is built from TRBV15 and TRBJ2-3; 7 bases are a match to TRBD1. Germline V gene lookup returns CDR1 LNHNV and CDR2 YYDKDF (reference sequence). CDR3 length: 16 amino acids. The junction had 6 bases not matched to a gene; V was cut back by 0 bases and J by 3 bases. CDR3 nucleotide sequence: TGTGCCACCAGCAGAGATCTCGGCAGGGGGACAGATACGCAGTATTTT. This encodes CATSRDLGRGTDTQYF.

This clonotype was counted a few times. At one boundary the junction diverges from the germline segment, which might be a read error. The chain carries TRBV5-3 and TRBJ2-3; no firm D call. TRBV5-3 is marked as an open reading frame, function uncertain. The CDR3 extends over 12 amino acids. The CDR3: CASSSYRIAEDF. In DNA form, the CDR3 reads TGTGCCAGCAGCTCCTACCGGATCGCAGAGGATTTT.

This clonotype turned up a few times. The chain couples TRBV7-9 to TRBJ2-7; D call uncertain. CDR1 is SEHNR, CDR2 FQNEAQ, per germline (reference sequence). Deletions cut 4 bases from V and 2 bases from J, with 18 bases between. The CDR3 runs to 16 residues. The CDR3 sequence is CASSSAGSGFTYEQYF. Here the CDR3 DNA reads TGTGCCAGCAGCTCTGCTGGTAGTGGGTTTACCTACGAGCAGTACTTC.

The chain couples TRBV6-5 to TRBJ1-2; 7 bases fit TRBD1. Germline V CDR1 and CDR2: MNHEY, SVGAGI. This CDR3 comprises 16 residues. Losses at the gene ends were 5 bases for V and 1 base for J; bases not matched to a gene: 10. CDR3 residues: CASSQRGQSFNYGYTF. CDR3 sequence (DNA): TGTGCCAGCAGTCAGCGGGGACAGAGCTTTAACTATGGCTACACCTTC.

This clonotype is a singleton in its sample. One base away lies a much larger clone, so this may be a sequencing read error. V usage is TRBV7-7 and J usage is TRBJ1-4, with 11 nucleotides matching TRBD1. The germline V gene encodes CDR1 SSHAT and CDR2 FNYEAQ (reference sequence). This CDR3 has 15 residues. V trimming: 3 bases; J trimming: 10 bases; junction bases outside the gene matches: 7. CDR3 in DNA: TGTGCCAGCAGCTTCGGGACAGGGGGGAACGGAAAACTGTTTTTT. It translates to CASSFGTGGNGKLFF.

This clonotype was observed a few times. The conserved phenylalanine or tryptophan is not found at the CDR3 terminus, so this likely reflects a read error. The rearrangement uses TRBV29-1 and TRBJ2-3, with 10 bases fitting TRBD2. Germline CDR1 reads SQVTM; CDR2 reads ANQGSEA. The CDR3 length is 15 residues. V trimming: 5 bases; J trimming: 4 bases; junction bases outside the gene matches: 9. The CDR3 nucleotides read TGCAGCGTTCCTGGATTAGCGGGAGGCTCAGATACGCAGTATTCT. Its protein is CSVPGLAGGSDTQYS.

This clonotype was observed at least ten times. V usage is TRBV5-4 and J usage is TRBJ1-1; no reliable D call. This CDR3 is built from 14 residues. Looked up from germline, CDR1 is SGHNT and CDR2 is YYREEE (reference sequence). Trimming shortened V by 1 base and J by 5 bases, and 12 bases separated the two germline ends. CDR3 DNA sequence: TGTGCCAGCAGCTTGTGGGGTGGAGCGACTGAAGCTTTCTTT. It specifies CASSLWGGATEAFF.

In nucleotides, the CDR3 is TGTGCCAGCAGCGCCCCTTCCGGTCATATGGATGTGCAGTTCTTC. Protein product: CASSAPSGHMDVQFF. The V call is TRBV11-2, the J call TRBJ2-1; D unresolved. CDR3 length: 15 residues. CDR1 and CDR2 from the germline V gene are SGHAT and FQNNGV. Trimming cost V 5 bases and J 12 bases, with 23 bases left between them.

The chain employs TRBV4-1 and TRBJ1-1; maybe TRBD1 (6 bases). Germline V gene sequence: CDR1 MGHRA, CDR2 YSYEKL. The V and J ends lost 4 bases and 11 bases respectively, with 20 bases between them. CDR3 length equals 14 residues. The DNA for the CDR3 is TGCGCCAGCAGCCCCTCCGGCGGGGCAAGGGGGGCTTTCTTT. This sequence encodes CASSPSGGARGAFF.

This clonotype has only a few counts. The chain couples TRBV27 to TRBJ1-1, with D perhaps TRBD1 (6 bases). The CDR3 consists of 15 residues. The V end lost 4 bases, the J end lost 1 base, and 13 bases lay between the germline ends. Germline V gene lookup returns CDR1 MNHEY and CDR2 SMNVEV (reference sequence). The CDR3 DNA reads as TGTGCCAGCAGTTCCCGGGGGGCTCAGAACACTGAAGCTTTCTTT. Protein sequence: CASSSRGAQNTEAFF.

V and J are TRBV6-6 and TRBJ2-7; tentative D call: TRBD1 (6 bases). Germline CDR1 reads MNHNY; CDR2 reads SVGAGI (reference sequence). The CDR3 runs to 18 residues. V lost 2 bases, J lost 0 bases, and 20 bases lay in between. In nucleotides, the CDR3 is TGTGCCAGCAGTTACCCGCTATTTAGACAGGACAGCTCCTACGAGCAGTACTTC. This gives the protein CASSYPLFRQDSSYEQYF.

The chain combines TRBV11-2 with TRBJ2-7; 11 bases are shared with TRBD2. V lost 8 bases and J lost 3; bases outside the gene matches: 9. Looked up from germline, CDR1 is SGHAT and CDR2 is FQNNGV. The CDR3 has 15 amino acids. The CDR3 loop is CASRQGTSGLYEQYF. CDR3 DNA: TGTGCCAGCCGCCAAGGGACTAGCGGACTCTACGAGCAGTACTTC.

This clonotype was recorded a few times. This CDR3 is CASSLTTTGGTGELFF. The CDR3 DNA is TGTGCCAGCAGCTTAACCACTACAGGGGGCACCGGGGAGCTGTTTTTT. The V call is TRBV7-3, the J call TRBJ2-2; 8 bases fit TRBD1. Germline loops: CDR1 SGHTA, CDR2 FQGTGA. This CDR3 spans 16 amino acids. Unmatched junction bases numbered 4, after V lost 0 bases and J lost 4 bases.

To note about this clonotype: This could be a read error, since a much larger clone is one nucleotide away. The chain couples TRBV9 to TRBJ2-7; TRBD2 aligns across 8 bases. After removal of 1 base from V and 0 bases from J, the junction contained 3 bases not matched to a gene. This CDR3 region has 15 residues. The germline CDR1 and CDR2 sequences are SGDLS and YYNGEE. CDR3 nucleotide sequence: TGTGCCAGCAGCGTATCGGGGGGGGTCTCCTACGAGCAGTACTTC. As protein: CASSVSGGVSYEQYF.

Note on this clonotype: Just one base apart from a much larger clone, this may be a read error. The V call is TRBV20-1, the J call TRBJ1-4, with D tentatively TRBD1 (6 bases). Looked up from germline, CDR1 is DFQATT and CDR2 is SNEGSKA (reference sequence). There are 13 residues in the CDR3. The DNA for the CDR3 is TGCAGTGCTAGGACAGGTCTAAATGAAGAACTGTTTTTT. Its translation is CSARTGLNEELFF.

This clonotype was counted many times. The rearrangement links TRBV5-8 to TRBJ1-4, with TRBD1 matching over 9 bases. This CDR3 spans 15 amino acids. V was clipped by 4 bases and J by 7 bases; unmatched bases: 8. Per the germline V gene, CDR1 is SGHTS and CDR2 is YDEGEE. CDR3 in amino acids: CASSPGMTGGEKLFF. CDR3 DNA: TGTGCCAGCAGCCCGGGCATGACAGGGGGTGAAAAACTGTTTTTT.

This clonotype occurred a few times. V and J are TRBV30 and TRBJ2-1, with D maybe TRBD1 (6 bases). The V and J ends lost 3 bases and 3 bases respectively, with 9 bases between them. Germline V gene sequence: CDR1 GTSNPN, CDR2 SVGIG (reference sequence). CDR3 size: 13 residues. This CDR3 reads CAWSQGYYNEQFF. CDR3 nucleotides: TGTGCCTGGAGCCAGGGGTACTACAATGAGCAGTTCTTC.

The chain links TRBV3-1 to TRBJ1-5; D uncertain. V gave up 0 bases and J gave up 5 bases, with 5 bases separating them. The CDR3 runs to 13 residues. Germline values: CDR1 LGHDT, CDR2 YNNKEL (reference sequence). The DNA of the CDR3 is TGTGCCAGCAGCCAAGAAGTGTATCAGCCCCAGCATTTT. Amino acid sequence: CASSQEVYQPQHF.

The sample holds a few counts of this clonotype. Here the CDR3 reads CASSLIEGYEQYF. The DNA of the CDR3 is TGTGCCAGCAGTTTAATCGAGGGGTACGAGCAGTACTTC. The rearrangement joins TRBV27 to TRBJ2-7; D tentatively fits TRBD1 or TRBD2 (5 bases each). The CDR3 runs 13 residues. Trimming removed 2 bases from V and 4 bases from J, with 9 bases in between. Per the germline V gene, CDR1 is MNHEY and CDR2 is SMNVEV (reference sequence).

Concerning this clonotype itself: A much larger clone differs by one base, so this may be a read error. The rearrangement uses TRBV20-1 and TRBJ2-3; a possible D gene is TRBD1 (7 bases). Trimming left V 2 bases short and J 3 bases short, with 15 bases between. Germline V gene sequence: CDR1 DFQATT, CDR2 SNEGSKA (reference sequence). The CDR3 consists of 15 residues. In DNA, the CDR3 is TGCAGTGCTAGAACTGGAGGGGGCGCAACAGATACGCAGTATTTT. Translated: CSARTGGGATDTQYF.

This clonotype has only a few counts. This chain uses TRBV30 with TRBJ2-4; D may match TRBD1 or TRBD2 (5 bases each). Trimming removed 4 bases at V and 8 bases at J, with 9 bases between. This CDR3 is built from 11 residues. Germline V gives CDR1 GTSNPN, CDR2 SVGIG (reference sequence). The CDR3 DNA reads TGTGCCTGGACAGGGAGTGACATTCAGTACTTC. Translated, it gives CAWTGSDIQYF.

The V call is TRBV7-3, the J call TRBJ2-1; D might be TRBD2 (6 bases). Germline CDR1 SGHTA, CDR2 FQGTGA. Trimming shortened V by 8 bases and J by 1 base, and 9 bases separated the two germline ends. CDR3 length equals 13 residues. CDR3 DNA sequence: TGTGCCAGCTCCGGAGGGTCCTACAATGAGCAGTTCTTC. It specifies CASSGGSYNEQFF.

The rearrangement joins TRBV9 to TRBJ2-2; 8 positions agree with TRBD1. This CDR3 comprises 16 residues. Losses at the gene ends were 0 bases for V and 4 bases for J; bases not matched to a gene: 5. Germline CDR1 reads SGDLS; CDR2 reads YYNGEE. The CDR3, as DNA: TGTGCCAGCAGCGTAGCTACAGGGGGGATCACCGGGGAGCTGTTTTTT. It codes for CASSVATGGITGELFF. Complete variable domain (other parts from reference TRBV9 and TRBJ2-2): DSGVTQTPKHLITATGQRVTLRCSPRSGDLSVYWYQQSLDQGLQFLIQYYNGEERAKGNILERFSAQQFPDLHSELNLSSLELGDSALYFCASSVATGGITGELFFGEGSRLTVL.

The rearrangement joins TRBV7-3 to TRBJ2-1; D unclear. The CDR3 contains 13 residues. The germline V gene encodes CDR1 SGHTA and CDR2 FQGTGA. Trimming removed 4 bases from V and 7 bases from J, with 11 bases in between. Here the CDR3 reads CASSSKHENEQFF. CDR3 coding DNA: TGTGCCAGCAGCTCAAAACACGAAAATGAGCAGTTCTTC.

The rearrangement uses TRBV6-5 and TRBJ2-3; 11 positions agree with TRBD1. This CDR3 comprises 18 residues. With V trimmed by 5 bases and J by 4 bases, 14 bases remained unmatched. Germline V CDR1 and CDR2: MNHEY, SVGAGI. CDR3 sequence (DNA): TGTGCCAGCAGTCCCGGGACAGGGGGGGGGGGAGGGGCAGATACGCAGTATTTT. The encoded protein is CASSPGTGGGGGADTQYF.

The rearrangement joins TRBV9 to TRBJ2-3; no firm D call. Germline lookup yields CDR1 SGDLS and CDR2 YYNGEE. CDR3 length equals 13 residues. Trimming left V 4 bases short and J 2 bases short, with 8 bases between. The CDR3 DNA follows: TGTGCCAGCAGCCCCCCCCCCACAGATACGCAGTATTTT. Amino acid sequence: CASSPPPTDTQYF.

In this sample, this clonotype turned up many times. The genes are TRBV5-4 and TRBJ1-1; a weak D match, TRBD1 (5 bases). Trimming took 1 base from V and 4 from J, leaving 17 bases between them. The germline V gene has CDR1 SGHNT and CDR2 YYREEE (reference sequence). This CDR3 is 16 amino acids long. The CDR3 DNA reads TGTGCCAGCAGCTTGACAATCGGGGCTGGAGGCACTGAAGCTTTCTTT. The encoded protein is CASSLTIGAGGTEAFF.

This clonotype was seen only a few times. The chain couples TRBV29-1 to TRBJ1-1, with D unclear. Trimming took 4 bases from V and 3 from J, leaving 9 bases between them. The CDR3 loop spans 12 amino acids. Germline V gives CDR1 SQVTM, CDR2 ANQGSEA. For the CDR3, the DNA is TGCAGCGTTGCGGCAGTTGACACTGAAGCTTTCTTT. Protein sequence: CSVAAVDTEAFF. The complete variable domain, with remaining parts taken from reference TRBV29-1 and TRBJ1-1, reads SAVISQKPSRDICQRGTSLTIQCQVDSQVTMMFWYRQQPGQSLTLIATANQGSEATYESGFVIDKFPISRPNLTFSTLTVSNMSPEDSSIYLCSVAAVDTEAFFGQGTRLTVV.

This clonotype came up a few times. This chain uses TRBV29-1 with TRBJ2-5; TRBD1 agrees at 8 bases. Germline V lookup: CDR1 SQVTM, CDR2 ANQGSEA. This CDR3 has 15 amino acids. The junction had 8 bases not matched to a gene; V was cut back by 0 bases and J by 5 bases. The CDR3 protein is CSVEDRRTGTETQYF. The CDR3 region has the DNA TGCAGCGTTGAAGATCGAAGGACAGGGACGGAGACCCAGTACTTC.